This TCR beta chain comes out of a study of T cell responses to AZD1222 COVID-19 vaccine. Profiling relied on immunoSEQ multiplex PCR, and the TCRdb table lists in-frame clones only, not all of them. The profile shows roughly 100,000 clones, roughly 90% of them singletons. Germline CDR1 SQVTM, CDR2 ANQGSEA. Trimming shortened V by 3 bases and J by 3 bases, and 7 bases separated the two germline ends. The CDR3 is made up of 12 amino acids. On this clone: Its antigen is still unknown.

Overall study findings and caveats: Reports say nearly half of spike-specific TCRs go after unmutated variant regions. Along spike, vaccine-associated CD4 TCRs were found throughout, with dominance at 160-218 and 743-854.

V usage is TRBV29-1 and J usage is TRBJ2-3, with no clear D. This receptor was identified in an adult in good health. Sequencing was performed on peripheral blood, taken on day 0 of AZD1222 vaccination. CDR3 DNA: TGCAGCGTTGAGGGATTAACAGATACGCAGTATTTT. This codes for CSVEGLTDTQYF.